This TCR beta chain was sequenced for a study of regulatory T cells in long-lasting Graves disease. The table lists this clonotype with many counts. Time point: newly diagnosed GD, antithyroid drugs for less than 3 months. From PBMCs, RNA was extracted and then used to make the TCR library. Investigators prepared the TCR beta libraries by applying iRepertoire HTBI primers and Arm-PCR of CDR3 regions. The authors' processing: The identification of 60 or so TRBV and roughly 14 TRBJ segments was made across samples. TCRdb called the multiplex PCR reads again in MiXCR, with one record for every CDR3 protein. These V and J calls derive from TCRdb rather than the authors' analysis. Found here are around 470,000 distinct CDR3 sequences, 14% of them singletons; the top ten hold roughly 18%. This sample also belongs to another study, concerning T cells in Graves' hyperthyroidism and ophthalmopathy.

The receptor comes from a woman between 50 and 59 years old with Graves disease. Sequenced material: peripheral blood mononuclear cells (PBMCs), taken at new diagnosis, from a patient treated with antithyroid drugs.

The CDR3 here is CASSFMTSGYEQYF. The CDR3 nucleotides are TGTGCCAGCAGCTTCATGACTAGCGGGTACGAGCAGTACTTC. The chain is built from TRBV7-9 and TRBJ2-7, with 10 bases lining up with TRBD2. The CDR3 is made up of 14 amino acids. V lost 3 bases and J lost 4; bases outside the gene matches: 3. Germline values: CDR1 SEHNR, CDR2 FQNEAQ (reference sequence).